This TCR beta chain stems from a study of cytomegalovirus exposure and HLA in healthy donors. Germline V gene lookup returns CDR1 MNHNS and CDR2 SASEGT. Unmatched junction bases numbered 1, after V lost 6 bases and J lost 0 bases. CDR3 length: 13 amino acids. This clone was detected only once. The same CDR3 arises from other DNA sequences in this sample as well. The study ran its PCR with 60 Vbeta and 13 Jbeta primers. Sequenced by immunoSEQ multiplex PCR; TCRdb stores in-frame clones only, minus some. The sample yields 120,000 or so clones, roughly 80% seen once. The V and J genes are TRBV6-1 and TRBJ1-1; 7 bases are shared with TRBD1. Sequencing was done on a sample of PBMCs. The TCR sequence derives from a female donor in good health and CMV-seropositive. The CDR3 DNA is TGTGCCAGCAGGAGGGGGCTGAACACTGAAGCTTTCTTT. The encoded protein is CASRRGLNTEAFF.